Below are 25 T cell receptor beta chains sequenced from a single sample in a study of a mutant IDH1 vaccine in newly diagnosed glioma. As to time point: week 35, safety follow-up. Doses consisted of 300 ug of mutant IDH1 20-mer peptide each, paired with topical imiquimod. These receptors' antigens are unknown. Sequencing used immunoSEQ multiplex PCR; TCRdb keeps in-frame clones, though not all of them. Of about 68,000 clones in the sample, 84% are singletons; the top ten hold around 12%. The sample was PBMCs, taken from a glioma patient whose treatment included an IDH1 peptide vaccine. These receptors came from a man aged 18 to 35 with glioma.

The chain uses TRBV4-2 and TRBJ2-5, with 11 positions matching TRBD2. The CDR3 is made up of 18 amino acids. V lost 0 bases and J lost 1; bases outside the gene matches: 7. Germline-derived CDR1 and CDR2 are LGHNA and YNFKEQ. The CDR3 protein is CASSQDLAGGRPQETQYF. Written as DNA, the CDR3 is TGTGCCAGCAGCCAAGATCTAGCGGGGGGTAGACCCCAAGAGACCCAGTACTTC.

This clone was counted only a few times. The chain joins TRBV28 to TRBJ1-2; TRBD1 is a possible D gene (5 bases). Germline CDR1 is MDHEN and CDR2 is SYDVKM. V was clipped by 5 bases and J by 6 bases, with 13 bases between them. This CDR3 is built from 13 residues. CDR3 amino acids: CASSRDPWDGYTF. CDR3 DNA sequence: TGTGCCAGCAGTCGGGACCCCTGGGATGGCTACACCTTC.

The chain has TRBV4-1 and TRBJ1-3, with 9 bases lining up with TRBD1. The germline CDR1 and CDR2 sequences are MGHRA and YSYEKL. J lost 3 bases, V lost 8 bases, and 11 bases had no gene match. The CDR3 has 16 residues. CDR3 in amino acids: CASGPWTGDFGNTIYF. The CDR3 DNA is TGCGCCAGCGGACCATGGACAGGGGACTTTGGAAACACCATATATTTT.

V gene TRBV15 combines with J gene TRBJ1-2, with a possible D match to TRBD1 (5 bases). The V and J ends lost 3 bases and 5 bases respectively, with 13 bases between them. Germline V gives CDR1 LNHNV, CDR2 YYDKDF (reference sequence). The CDR3 runs 14 residues. The CDR3, as DNA: TGTGCCACCAGCAGTCCTCTCGACAGATATGGCTACACCTTC. It translates to CATSSPLDRYGYTF.

The V call is TRBV12-2, the J call TRBJ2-7; TRBD1 is the table's D call and was not checked against the DNA. TRBV12-2 is marked as a pseudogene. The CDR3 has 15 residues. This chain's CDR3 is CASRSHLDRHDEQYF. In DNA form, the CDR3 reads TGTGCAAGTCGCTCCCACTTGGACAGGCACGACGAGCAGTACTTC.

V is TRBV19 and J is TRBJ2-2; D is possibly TRBD2 (5 bases). Germline CDR1 is LNHDA and CDR2 is SQIVND (reference sequence). Trimming pared 3 bases from V and 3 bases from J, leaving 11 bases between. The CDR3 consists of 15 residues. CDR3 DNA sequence: TGTGCCAGTAGTATCCGGACTCTAGACACCGGGGAGCTGTTTTTT. It encodes CASSIRTLDTGELFF.

The CDR3 DNA reads TGTGCCAGCAGCCCACGGGGGAGGACTGAAGCTTTCTTT. This gives the protein CASSPRGRTEAFF. The V gene is TRBV7-8, the J gene TRBJ1-1, with D possibly matching TRBD1 (5 bases). The V gene's germline CDR1 is SGHVS and CDR2 FQNEAQ. The CDR3 has 13 amino acids. The V end lost 5 bases, the J end lost 5 bases, and 12 bases lay between the germline ends.

This chain connects TRBV19 to TRBJ1-1; TRBD1 matches at 8 bases. The CDR3 length is 15 residues. Germline assignment: CDR1 LNHDA and CDR2 SQIVND (reference sequence). The junction had 8 bases not matched to a gene; V was cut back by 4 bases and J by 4 bases. In DNA, the CDR3 is TGTGCCAGTAGTACCCCCAGGGGGCCGGTCACTGAAGCTTTCTTT. It is translated as CASSTPRGPVTEAFF.

The chain uses TRBV7-8 and TRBJ2-7; D might be TRBD2 (5 bases). Trimming took off 1 base at V and 6 bases at J, with 10 bases between the two ends. Germline CDR1 reads SGHVS; CDR2 reads FQNEAQ. The CDR3 contains 13 residues. The CDR3 DNA follows: TGTGCCAGCAGCTTAGGTCCAGAGGGCGAGCAGTACTTC. It encodes CASSLGPEGEQYF.

The chain uses TRBV5-1 and TRBJ2-2; no clear D. With 4 bases removed from V and 12 bases from J, the gap between germline ends came to 16 bases. The CDR3 spans 13 residues. Germline V lookup: CDR1 SGHRS, CDR2 YFSETQ. CDR3 sequence (DNA): TGCGCCAGCAGCCCATCGGCTTTGGGGAAGCTGTTTTTT. Encoded protein: CASSPSALGKLFF.

The gene calls are TRBV7-2 and TRBJ1-2, with D maybe TRBD1 (6 bases). The CDR3 loop spans 13 amino acids. Germline V CDR1 and CDR2: SGHTA, FQGNSA. Trimming stripped 4 bases from V and 2 bases from J, with 8 bases between. The DNA for the CDR3 is TGTGCCAGCAGCTCAACAGGGAACTATGGCTACACCTTC. Protein sequence: CASSSTGNYGYTF.

The chain carries TRBV9 and TRBJ2-7; 7 bases agree with TRBD1. V gave up 5 bases and J gave up 5 bases; unmatched junction bases: 4. The CDR3 extends over 12 amino acids. CDR1 and CDR2 (germline): SGDLS, YYNGEE. The CDR3 DNA reads TGTGCCAGCAGTGACACAGGGGACGAGCAGTACTTC. Residues: CASSDTGDEQYF.

The genes are TRBV28 and TRBJ2-7, with 8 bases fitting TRBD2. Germline V gives CDR1 MDHEN, CDR2 SYDVKM. CDR3 length: 15 amino acids. V lost 4 bases and J lost 0; bases outside the gene matches: 5. CDR3: CASSSSGSRSYEQYF. The CDR3 region has the DNA TGTGCCAGCAGTTCAAGCGGGAGTCGCTCCTACGAGCAGTACTTC.

This clone was recorded only once. V usage is TRBV27 and J usage is TRBJ1-4; D remains ambiguous. Per germline, CDR1 MNHEY and CDR2 SMNVEV (reference sequence). Trimming took 6 bases from V and 1 from J, leaving 12 bases between them. This CDR3 spans 15 amino acids. CDR3 residues: CASRQRRETNEKLFF. The DNA of the CDR3 is TGTGCCAGCAGACAAAGGAGGGAAACTAATGAAAAACTGTTTTTT.

This chain links TRBV29-1 with TRBJ2-1; D uncertain. The germline V and J ends were trimmed by 7 bases and 8 bases, with 24 bases remaining between them. Germline CDR1 reads SQVTM; CDR2 reads ANQGSEA. This CDR3 region has 15 residues. The chain's CDR3 is CSALDRGVTSYEQFF. In DNA form, the CDR3 reads TGCAGCGCCCTGGACCGAGGAGTGACATCCTATGAGCAGTTCTTC.

The chain recombines TRBV15 with TRBJ1-1; D gene unclear. CDR3 length: 15 residues. Trimming removed 0 bases at V and 5 bases at J, with 13 bases between. Germline V gene sequence: CDR1 LNHNV, CDR2 YYDKDF (reference sequence). The CDR3 reads CATSRDRRRDTEAFF. The CDR3 DNA is TGTGCCACCAGCAGAGATCGTAGGAGGGATACTGAAGCTTTCTTT.

This clone was observed a few times. V and J are TRBV20-1 and TRBJ1-1; D is ambiguous. The CDR3 is 10 residues long. Trimming removed 5 bases at V and 7 bases at J, with 8 bases between. The germline V gene encodes CDR1 DFQATT and CDR2 SNEGSKA (reference sequence). This CDR3 reads CSALGREAFF. The CDR3 DNA is TGCAGTGCTCTCGGCCGTGAAGCTTTCTTT.

In nucleotides, the CDR3 is TGTGCCAGCATCCCTTCCAGGGCGCTCGGCCTCTATGGCTACACCTTC. This sequence encodes CASIPSRALGLYGYTF. The chain employs TRBV5-6 and TRBJ1-2, with D maybe TRBD1 (5 bases). Germline CDR1 SGHDT, CDR2 YYEEEE. The CDR3 totals 16 residues. Trimming stripped 6 bases from V and 4 bases from J, with 22 bases between. Full variable domain (outside the CDR3, taken from reference TRBV5-6 and TRBJ1-2): DAGVTQSPTHLIKTRGQQVTLRCSPKSGHDTVSWYQQALGQGPQFIFQYYEEEERQRGNFPDRFSGHQFPNYSSELNVNALLLGDSALYLCASIPSRALGLYGYTFGSGTRLTVV.

The J gene is TRBJ2-1, the V gene TRBV4-3; D is ambiguous. The CDR3 loop spans 14 amino acids. Trimming pared 0 bases from V and 6 bases from J, leaving 9 bases between. Germline V gene lookup returns CDR1 LGHNA and CDR2 YSLEER. CDR3 protein: CASSQEEAGNEQFF. The CDR3 nucleotides are TGCGCCAGCAGCCAAGAAGAAGCTGGCAATGAGCAGTTCTTC.

This clone has only a few counts. The chain uses TRBV7-3 and TRBJ1-2, with D possibly matching TRBD1 (5 bases). V lost 5 bases, J lost 0 bases, and 10 bases lay in between. CDR3 size: 14 residues. From germline, CDR1 is SGHTA and CDR2 FQGTGA. As DNA, the CDR3 is TGTGCCAGCAGCCAAGGGACGTCTAACTATGGCTACACCTTC. It yields the protein CASSQGTSNYGYTF. Together with reference TRBV7-3 and TRBJ1-2, the CDR3 gives the full variable domain: GAGVSQTPSNKVTEKGKYVELRCDPISGHTALYWYRQSLGQGPEFLIYFQGTGAADDSGLPNDRFFAVRPEGSVSTLKIQRTERGDSAVYLCASSQGTSNYGYTFGSGTRLTVV.

The rearrangement links TRBV6-1 to TRBJ2-3; weak D call: TRBD2 (5 bases). CDR3 length equals 14 residues. The V and J ends lost 2 bases and 0 bases respectively, with 6 bases between them. Germline V gene data show CDR1 as MNHNS and CDR2 as SASEGT. Here the CDR3 reads CASSEKRSTDTQYF. The CDR3 coding sequence is TGTGCCAGCAGTGAAAAGCGGAGCACAGATACGCAGTATTTT.

This rearrangement joins TRBV25-1 to TRBJ1-1; D is undetermined. The germline CDR1 and CDR2 sequences are MGHDK and SYGVNS. Trimming left V 3 bases short and J 3 bases short, with 11 bases between. CDR3 length: 14 residues. CDR3 sequence (DNA): TGTGCCAGCAGTGAGGTGCCAGATTACACTGAAGCTTTCTTT. Translation gives CASSEVPDYTEAFF.

The sample holds one count of this clone. The rearrangement joins TRBV7-9 to TRBJ1-1; 8 bases fit TRBD1. Germline CDR1 reads SEHNR; CDR2 reads FQNEAQ (reference sequence). The CDR3 is 14 residues long. With 5 bases clipped from V and 5 bases from J, the junction kept 7 bases outside the gene matches. The CDR3 is CASSATGVGTEAFF. DNA for the CDR3: TGTGCCAGCAGCGCGACAGGGGTCGGGACTGAAGCTTTCTTT. The full variable domain, its missing parts supplied by reference TRBV7-9 and TRBJ1-1, is DTGVSQNPRHKITKRGQNVTFRCDPISEHNRLYWYRQTLGQGPEFLTYFQNEAQLEKSRLLSDRFSAERPKGSFSTLEIQRTEQGDSAMYLCASSATGVGTEAFFGQGTRLTVV.

The V call is TRBV18, the J call TRBJ1-1; TRBD1 aligns across 9 bases. Germline V gene sequence: CDR1 KGHSH, CDR2 LQKENI. V lost 4 bases, J lost 3 bases, and 9 bases stayed unmatched. The CDR3 extends over 16 amino acids. The CDR3 DNA reads as TGTGCCAGCTCACGCCAACAGGGGGCTAGGGACACTGAAGCTTTCTTT. It is translated as CASSRQQGARDTEAFF.

The gene calls are TRBV15 and TRBJ2-3; 8 positions agree with TRBD2. The CDR3 length is 17 residues. CDR1 and CDR2 (germline): LNHNV, YYDKDF (reference sequence). The V segment lost 1 base and the J segment 2 bases; nucleotides outside the gene matches: 8. The CDR3 DNA reads as TGTGCCACCAGCAGAGCTCCCAGCGGGAGTAACACAGATACGCAGTATTTT. Its protein is CATSRAPSGSNTDTQYF.